This TCR beta chain emerged from a study of T cell changes during pregnancy in multiple sclerosis. CDR3 length: 15 amino acids. Germline V gene data show CDR1 as SGHNT and CDR2 as YENEEA. V shed 5 bases, J shed 5 bases, and the junction held 3 bases outside the gene matches. This clone occurred once. Method: immunoSEQ multiplex PCR; TCRdb's copy keeps in-frame clones and lacks some. The sample consists of around 130,000 clones, around 93% of them appearing once. This TCR came from a female donor with multiple sclerosis, enrolled in a pregnancy study. V is TRBV11-3 and J is TRBJ2-5; 15 positions match TRBD2. Sequenced here: peripheral blood, sampled before pregnancy. DNA for the CDR3: TGTGCCAGCAGCACAGGACTAGCGGGGGGGGAGACCCAGTACTTC. Its translation: CASSTGLAGGETQYF.